Listed below are T cell receptor beta chains from one sample, sequenced in a study of shared clonotypes between healthy human individuals. Only in-frame clones appear in the TCRdb table, and some are missing; sequencing was by immunoSEQ multiplex PCR. Among 2 million to 3 million clones, roughly 93% were seen once, and the ten largest hold 0.36%. Sequenced input: naive CD4+ T cells from PBMCs. The source of these receptors is a young man in good health. Some clones in this sample may be carry-over from other donors' samples. Both conserved end residues are part of each CDR3. A D gene is named only where the DNA matches it firmly. Clone size is not always given. Where it is, it says once, few, many or a class for expanded clones.

d_call cdr3_length j_call clone_size v_call cdr3_nt cdr3_aa
TRBD1 16 TRBJ2-1 - TRBV5-1 TGCGCCAGCAGCTTGGACAGGGGTTTGACGGAGAATGAGCAGTTCTTC CASSLDRGLTENEQFF
- 13 TRBJ1-2 - TRBV6-1 TGTGCCAGCGGGGGACCGGGGGGCTATGGCTACACCTTC CASGGPGGYGYTF
- 15 TRBJ2-3 - TRBV7-9 TGTGCCAGCAGCTTAGCCGGACAGGGAGGGGATACGCAGTATTTT CASSLAGQGGDTQYF
TRBD2 18 TRBJ2-1 - TRBV27 TGTGCCAGCACCCCCGGGGCTAGCGGGGGGATCTCCTACAATGAGCAGTTCTTC CASTPGASGGISYNEQFF
- 15 TRBJ2-7 - TRBV19 TGTGCCAGTAGTATAGATGGTCAGGGCAGGTACGAGCAGTACTTC CASSIDGQGRYEQYF
- 16 TRBJ2-5 - TRBV9 TGTGCCAGCAGCGGGGGCAGTTCGAATGTAGGGGAGACCCAGTACTTC CASSGGSSNVGETQYF
- 15 TRBJ1-2 - TRBV29-1 TGCAGCGTTGAGCGGAGGAACGGGAGGCTCTATGGCTACACCTTC CSVERRNGRLYGYTF
TRBD2 16 TRBJ2-2 - TRBV19 TGTGCCAGTAGTCTCCGATGGGCGGGAGACACCGGGGAGCTGTTTTTT CASSLRWAGDTGELFF
- 11 TRBJ1-2 - TRBV20-1 TGCAGTGCTCTGGAGAACTATGGCTACACCTTC CSALENYGYTF
TRBD2 13 TRBJ2-5 - TRBV6-5 TGTGCCAGCAGAGAGCGGGAGCAAGAGACCCAGTACTTC CASREREQETQYF
- 16 TRBJ1-5 - TRBV4-1 TGCGCCAGCAGCCAAGCCCCCAGGGAGGGTCCTCAGCCCCAGCATTTT CASSQAPREGPQPQHF
- 15 TRBJ1-2 once TRBV5-1 TGCGCCAGCAGCTTGGAAGGCAGGGATTGGGATGGCTACACCTTC CASSLEGRDWDGYTF
TRBD2 14 TRBJ2-7 once TRBV6-5 TGTGCCAGCAAGGGAGGACTAGGAGCCTACGAGCAGTACTTC CASKGGLGAYEQYF
- 14 TRBJ1-2 - TRBV28 TGTGCCAGCAGTTTATTACCGGGGTGGTATGGCTACACCTTC CASSLLPGWYGYTF
- 15 TRBJ1-3 - TRBV21-1 - CASSKGVGSGNTIYF
TRBD1 14 TRBJ1-6 - TRBV2 TGTGCCAGCAGAAACAGGGGTTCCCATTCACCCCTCCACTTT CASRNRGSHSPLHF
TRBD2 15 TRBJ2-3 - TRBV5-1 TGCGCCAGCAGCTACCTAGCGGGAGTGACAGATACGCAGTATTTT CASSYLAGVTDTQYF
- 16 TRBJ2-1 - TRBV11-3 TGTGCCAGCAGCTTAGTCCCTAGTGGTCTCTTAAATGAGCAGTTCTTC CASSLVPSGLLNEQFF
TRBD1 15 TRBJ2-3 - TRBV7-2 TGTGCCAGCAGCCCCGGACAGGGGCGCGGGGATACGCAGTATTTT CASSPGQGRGDTQYF
- 15 TRBJ2-2 - TRBV5-6 TGTGCCAGCAGCTTTCGGGGAATACGAACCGGGGAGCTGTTTTTT CASSFRGIRTGELFF
TRBD2 15 TRBJ2-1 - TRBV7-3 TGTGCCAGCAGCCCCCCAAGCGGGGGACACAATGAGCAGTTCTTC CASSPPSGGHNEQFF
TRBD1 19 TRBJ2-6 once TRBV7-9 TGTGCCAGCAGCTTAGGGGCCTGGACAGGGGGTCGTGGGGCCAACGTCCTGACTTTC CASSLGAWTGGRGANVLTF
TRBD1 14 TRBJ1-2 - TRBV6-6 TGTGCCAGCAGTTACCCCCAGGGGGTTCATGGCTACACCTTC CASSYPQGVHGYTF
- 16 TRBJ2-7 - TRBV30 TGTGCCTGGAGTGTACGGTGGCCGGGCCACGGGGACGAGCAGTACTTC CAWSVRWPGHGDEQYF
- 13 TRBJ1-1 - TRBV18 TGTGCCAGCTCACCCAGGGTGGGGACTGAAGCTTTCTTT CASSPRVGTEAFF
TRBD2 16 TRBJ2-3 - TRBV28 TGTGCCAGCAGTCCGCTAGCGGGAGCCCTCACAGATACGCAGTATTTT CASSPLAGALTDTQYF
- 13 TRBJ2-5 - TRBV7-6 TGTGCCAGCAGCCCAGGGCAGGTGGAGACCCAGTACTTC CASSPGQVETQYF
- 12 TRBJ2-5 - TRBV29-1 TGCAGCGTTGGGGACGGTCAAGAGACCCAGTACTTC CSVGDGQETQYF
TRBD2 15 TRBJ2-1 - TRBV29-1 TGCAGCGTTACTTGGCTAGCGGGAATTTACAATGAGCAGTTCTTC CSVTWLAGIYNEQFF
TRBD2 16 TRBJ2-1 - TRBV6-1 TGTGCCAGCAGTGGCCGTGGGGGGACTAGTTTAAATGAGCAGTTCTTC CASSGRGGTSLNEQFF
- 16 TRBJ2-1 - TRBV5-4 TGTGCCAGCAGCCTCCTCGGGGGATCTCCCTACAATGAGCAGTTCTTC CASSLLGGSPYNEQFF
- 13 TRBJ2-7 - TRBV6-5 TGTGCCAGCAGTTACCCGGGAACCTACGAGCAGTACTTC CASSYPGTYEQYF